The text below deals with one T cell receptor (beta chain). This clonotype was found many times. The antigen it binds to is not known. The sample holds no much larger clone one base away, and base qualities are not on file. Every donor was a healthy Caucasian. Three pairs of female monozygotic twins, all aged roughly 18 to 29 years, made up the twin cohort. Miltenyi CD45RO+ enrichment and human naive T-cell isolation kits were used to isolate memory (CD45RO+) and naive T cells from PBMC. This sample was included in a study of identical twins listed by TCRdb under 2016. Background on the whole study: To test whether fetal clonotypes persist, this study deep-sequenced TCR alpha and beta repertoires from monozygotic twins, from unrelated adults of various ages, and from cord blood. Replicate twin experiments were performed at different times using different library preparation protocols to rule out contamination.

From the cysteine up to the phenylalanine, the CDR3 has a length of 15 residues. The sequence is cut down to CDR3 DNA, 45 bases in frame from base 1. V drops 5 bases and J drops 0 bases, leaving 12 bases in between. CDR1 and CDR2 were assigned from the germline V gene (reference sequence) as LNHNV and YYDKDF. General findings and caveats noted by the study authors: Abundant cord blood beta clonotypes carried fewer insertions; young adult naive repertoires showed a weaker similar trend, while memory repertoires showed none. Conclusions relied on cross-sectional statistical analysis, since the same donors could not be followed over many years. Excess twin sharing in beta out-of-frame sequences was weaker because fewer shared sequences lowered the signal-to-noise ratio. Compared with coincidental sharing between unrelated individuals, an excess of low generation-probability sequences was observed among out-of-frame TCR alpha sequences shared between twins. Invariant T cells such as MAIT and iNKT could partly confound zero-insertion analyses, although diverse VJ usage argued against such confounding for most clonotypes. In monozygotic twins, out-of-frame TCR alpha sharing was systematically underestimated by recombination models, although the models agreed with sharing between unrelated individuals.

Libraries were constructed by 5' RACE. Instrument on record: Illumina HiSeq 2000. A universal primer binding site was introduced by template switching, and a unique molecular identifier was present in the final cDNA, enabling accurate counting of TCR cDNA molecules. Specific primers in the conserved constant-segment region were used to synthesize first-strand cDNA for the TCR alpha and beta chains. To control for contamination, every cDNA library was double barcoded, receiving both a SMART-Mk sample barcode and Illumina barcodes. TruSeq adapter sequences and Illumina sample barcodes were added in two successive PCR steps. The TCR alpha and beta cDNA libraries were sequenced on the Illumina HiSeq platform using custom primers. Per the source publication's procedure: Raw reads were processed with MiGEC to extract unique molecular identifiers, and MiXCR was used to determine CDR3 positions. For each individual, recombination models were inferred using an EM algorithm with the repgenHMM and IGoR tools. The analysis of shared clonotypes was done with the tcR package in R, with sharing normalized by the product of cloneset sizes. To study raw recombination free of thymic and clonal selection effects, out-of-frame nonproductive sequences were analyzed. TCRdb reran the public reads through fastp at Q25 and MiXCR, keeping productive beta chains. CDR3 protein duplicates are merged, each entry listing the most common genes and DNA. TCRdb's processing, not the authors' own work, is the source of the V and J calls. A total of under 300,000 distinct CDR3 sequences appear in this sample, about an eighth of them only once. The biggest ten clones account for approximately 4% of the sample.

The sample was also reused in another study, on yellow fever vaccine responses in identical twins. As noted in the second study: According to the authors, in identical twins the way T cells responded to vaccination appeared partly convergent and partly personalized. Focusing on identical twins, the study followed the T cell clones that responded to the vaccine, and did so with precision.

The chain couples TRBV15 to TRBJ2-3; the D call is possibly TRBD1 or TRBD2, each sharing 5 bases. The sequenced sample consisted of memory (CD45RO+) T cells sorted from blood. Read against the paper, the sample's cell subset or site label means: CD45RO+ enriched T cells. This TCR derives from a woman between 18 and 29 years old in good health. In nucleotides, the sequence is TGTGCCACCAGCGGGAGTAGGGGTAGCACAGATACGCAGTATTTT. This yields the protein CATSGSRGSTDTQYF.